The 32 T cell receptor beta chains below were found in one sample sequenced in a study of blood T cell repertoires in COVID-19. Method: immunoSEQ multiplex PCR; TCRdb's copy keeps in-frame clones and lacks some. The sample holds tens of thousands of clones, around 85% seen once. Sequenced material: peripheral blood. Receptors were obtained from a woman aged 60 to 75 with acute or convalescent COVID-19.

This chain uses TRBV7-8 with TRBJ2-7; 8 nucleotides match TRBD2. Losses at the gene ends were 2 bases for V and 2 bases for J; bases not matched to a gene: 8. Germline CDR1 is SGHVS and CDR2 is FQNEAQ. The CDR3 consists of 16 residues. The CDR3 sequence is CASSLLVAGPTYEQYF. In nucleotides, the CDR3 is TGTGCCAGCAGCTTATTAGTAGCGGGACCCACCTACGAGCAGTACTTC.

This chain links TRBV21-1 with TRBJ2-7; the table's D call, TRBD2, has no DNA check behind it. TRBV21-1 is recorded as a pseudogene. The CDR3 extends over 15 amino acids. The CDR3 reads CASSKRGGKSYEQYF. DNA of the CDR3: TGTGCCAGCAGCAAAAGGGGGGGAAAGTCCTACGAGCAGTACTTC.

The genes are TRBV9 and TRBJ2-6, with D possibly TRBD2 on 8 matching bases. The germline CDR1 and CDR2 sequences are SGDLS and YYNGEE. The CDR3 loop spans 18 amino acids. The ends were cut back, 1 base at V and 2 bases at J, with 16 bases in the middle. The CDR3 reads CASSVRREGATGANVLTF. The CDR3 DNA reads as TGTGCCAGCAGCGTAAGACGGGAGGGGGCTACTGGGGCCAACGTCCTGACTTTC.

This clone has a single count. This chain connects TRBV7-9 to TRBJ2-5; 13 bases map to TRBD2. The CDR3 covers 15 residues. Germline V gene data show CDR1 as SEHNR and CDR2 as FQNEAQ (reference sequence). Trimming took 5 bases from V and 4 from J; bases not matched to a gene: 4. The chain's CDR3 is CASSKLAGGGETQYF. The CDR3 nucleotides read TGTGCCAGCAGCAAACTAGCGGGAGGGGGAGAGACCCAGTACTTC.

The chain employs TRBV5-1 and TRBJ2-5; D is unclear. The CDR3 totals 14 residues. With 0 bases removed from V and 5 bases from J, the gap between germline ends came to 11 bases. Germline values: CDR1 SGHRS, CDR2 YFSETQ. CDR3 amino acids: CASSLAWAAETQYF. In DNA, the CDR3 is TGCGCCAGCAGCTTGGCCTGGGCAGCCGAGACCCAGTACTTC.

The chain employs TRBV2 and TRBJ1-6; perhaps TRBD1 as D (5 bases). The CDR3 is 14 amino acids. CDR1 is SNHLY, CDR2 FYNNEI, per germline. The CDR3: CGIRGNHNNSPLHF. CDR3 DNA sequence: TGTGGTATAAGGGGAAATCATAATAATTCACCCCTCCACTTT.

This sequence joins TRBV5-4 and TRBJ1-1, with 10 bases that match TRBD1. J lost 5 bases, V lost 5 bases, and 6 bases had no gene match. Germline loops: CDR1 SGHNT, CDR2 YYREEE (reference sequence). The CDR3 is 14 amino acids. The CDR3 DNA follows: TGTGCCAGCAGACAAGACAGGGGGCGTACTGAAGCTTTCTTT. This translates into CASRQDRGRTEAFF.

This rearrangement joins TRBV14 to TRBJ1-1; D unresolved. The CDR3 has 14 residues. Germline CDR1 and CDR2: SGHDN and FVKESK. The V end lost 4 bases, the J end lost 0 bases, and 9 bases lay between the germline ends. The CDR3 nucleotides read TGTGCCAGCAGCCGGAGCCAATTGAACACTGAAGCTTTCTTT. This gives the protein CASSRSQLNTEAFF.

The V gene is TRBV28, the J gene TRBJ2-7, with unresolved D. Trimming removed 2 bases at V and 5 bases at J, with 7 bases between. The CDR3 is made up of 12 amino acids. CDR1 is MDHEN, CDR2 SYDVKM, per germline. The CDR3 is CASSLRSDEQYF. The CDR3, as DNA: TGTGCCAGCAGTTTAAGATCGGACGAGCAGTACTTC.

J is TRBJ1-1 and V is TRBV5-5; weak D call: TRBD1 (5 bases). V was shortened by 0 bases and J by 10 bases, with 13 bases between the two germline ends. CDR1 and CDR2 (germline): SGHKS, YYEKEE (reference sequence). The CDR3 runs to 13 residues. CDR3 nucleotides: TGTGCCAGCAGCTTGGTGTCGCAGGGTTCAGCTTTCTTT. Amino acid sequence: CASSLVSQGSAFF.

V and J are TRBV6-5 and TRBJ2-3; the D gene is possibly TRBD2 (5 bases). Trimming took 6 bases from V and 3 from J, leaving 13 bases between them. The CDR3 covers 14 residues. CDR1 is MNHEY and CDR2 is SVGAGI in the germline V gene. Here the CDR3 reads CASSPGLRTDTQYF. The CDR3 coding sequence is TGTGCCAGCAGCCCCGGACTTAGAACAGATACGCAGTATTTT.

V is TRBV2 and J is TRBJ1-1; D ambiguous. In germline, CDR1 is SNHLY, CDR2 FYNNEI. The CDR3 totals 12 residues. The V gene lost 6 bases and the J gene lost 4 bases, with 9 bases spanning the gap. As DNA, the CDR3 is TGTGCCAGCAGGGGCAAAGGCACTGAAGCTTTCTTT. Its translation is CASRGKGTEAFF.

The chain joins TRBV19 to TRBJ1-1; unclear D gene. This CDR3 contains 14 residues. Trimming took off 5 bases at V and 1 base at J, with 11 bases between the two ends. Germline V CDR1 and CDR2: LNHDA, SQIVND (reference sequence). CDR3 DNA: TGTGCCAGTAGTTATACACAACCGAACACTGAAGCTTTCTTT. It specifies CASSYTQPNTEAFF.

The chain uses TRBV6-5 and TRBJ1-6, with D possibly being TRBD1 (5 bases). The CDR3 runs to 15 residues. V was cut by 2 bases and J by 7 bases, with 12 bases left in between. CDR1 MNHEY and CDR2 SVGAGI come from the germline V gene. This CDR3 is CASSYEAGFNSPLHF. The CDR3 DNA sequence: TGTGCCAGCAGTTACGAGGCAGGGTTCAATTCACCCCTCCACTTT.

The rearrangement uses TRBV11-2 and TRBJ1-2, with D tentatively TRBD1 (6 bases). There are 15 residues in the CDR3. Trimming took 2 bases from V and 4 from J, leaving 14 bases between them. Germline V gives CDR1 SGHAT, CDR2 FQNNGV. Here the CDR3 DNA reads TGTGCCAGCAGCTTAAGCAGGGGACGAGGCTATGGCTACACCTTC. It translates to CASSLSRGRGYGYTF.

The V call is TRBV11-2, the J call TRBJ2-2; 7 bases are a match to TRBD2. After removal of 6 bases from V and 3 bases from J, the junction contained 7 bases not matched to a gene. The CDR3 is 15 residues long. Germline-derived CDR1 and CDR2 are SGHAT and FQNNGV. The CDR3 is CASRGEGSDTGELFF. The CDR3 DNA follows: TGTGCCAGCAGGGGGGAGGGGTCGGACACCGGGGAGCTGTTTTTT.

The genes are TRBV29-1 and TRBJ2-3; 7 bases fit TRBD1. Looked up from germline, CDR1 is SQVTM and CDR2 is ANQGSEA. The length of the CDR3 is 13 residues. The V gene end was trimmed by 7 bases and the J gene end by 2 bases; junction bases not matched to a gene: 6. For the CDR3, the DNA is TGCAGCGCACTCACAGGGGCCACAGATACGCAGTATTTT. Translating gives CSALTGATDTQYF.

The chain links TRBV30 to TRBJ1-4; a possible D gene is TRBD1 (6 bases). The germline V gene has CDR1 GTSNPN and CDR2 SVGIG (reference sequence). Trimming removed 2 bases from V and 2 bases from J, with 12 bases in between. The CDR3 has 15 amino acids. CDR3: CAWSLPGHTNEKLFF. DNA for the CDR3: TGTGCCTGGAGTCTACCGGGACACACTAATGAAAAACTGTTTTTT. The complete variable domain, with remaining parts taken from reference TRBV30 and TRBJ1-4, reads SQTIHQWPATLVQPVGSPLSLECTVEGTSNPNLYWYRQAAGRGLQLLFYSVGIGQISSEVPQNLSASRPQDRQFILSSKKLLLSDSGFYLCAWSLPGHTNEKLFFGSGTQLSVL.

This rearrangement joins TRBV18 to TRBJ1-2; D gene ambiguous. Germline V gene data show CDR1 as KGHSH and CDR2 as LQKENI. The CDR3 is made up of 15 amino acids. Trimming cost V 3 bases and J 0 bases, with 11 bases left between them. The CDR3 spells CASSPRREANYGYTF. The DNA of the CDR3 is TGTGCCAGCTCACCGCGACGGGAAGCTAACTATGGCTACACCTTC.

This clone was counted only a few times. The rearrangement uses TRBV6-1 and TRBJ1-1; 7 bases fit TRBD1. The CDR3 consists of 15 residues. Looked up from germline, CDR1 is MNHNS and CDR2 is SASEGT. Trimming removed 2 bases from V and 4 bases from J; junction bases left unmatched: 7. The CDR3 here is CASSELTGEGTEAFF. As DNA, the CDR3 is TGTGCCAGCAGTGAATTAACAGGGGAAGGCACTGAAGCTTTCTTT.

The chain joins TRBV19 to TRBJ1-5; the D is unclear. The CDR3 runs to 14 residues. The germline V and J ends were trimmed by 5 bases and 6 bases, with 14 bases remaining between them. The germline V gene encodes CDR1 LNHDA and CDR2 SQIVND (reference sequence). The CDR3, as DNA: TGTGCCAGTAGTCCCGCACGAGAGTTTCAGCCCCAGCATTTT. Translation gives CASSPAREFQPQHF.

The chain combines TRBV5-1 with TRBJ2-7; possible D gene TRBD2, 5 bases. This CDR3 has 15 amino acids. V lost 2 bases to trimming and J lost 0 bases, with 12 bases between them. Per germline, CDR1 SGHRS and CDR2 YFSETQ. The CDR3 coding sequence is TGCGCCAGCAGCTTTGGGAGCGCCAGCTCCTACGAGCAGTACTTC. Protein product: CASSFGSASSYEQYF. Supplemented by reference TRBV5-1 and TRBJ2-7, the full variable domain reads KAGVTQTPRYLIKTRGQQVTLSCSPISGHRSVSWYQQTPGQGLQFLFEYFSETQRNKGNFPGRFSGRQFSNSRSEMNVSTLELGDSALYLCASSFGSASSYEQYFGPGTRLTVT.

The rearrangement links TRBV9 to TRBJ1-1; the D gene is possibly TRBD1 (6 bases). The CDR3 is 14 residues long. V lost 3 bases, J lost 1 base, and 10 bases lay in between. CDR1 and CDR2 from the germline V gene are SGDLS and YYNGEE. Here the CDR3 reads CASSAGQRNTEAFF. Here the CDR3 DNA reads TGTGCCAGCAGCGCAGGACAGCGGAACACTGAAGCTTTCTTT. Variable domain in full (rest from reference TRBV9 and TRBJ1-1): DSGVTQTPKHLITATGQRVTLRCSPRSGDLSVYWYQQSLDQGLQFLIQYYNGEERAKGNILERFSAQQFPDLHSELNLSSLELGDSALYFCASSAGQRNTEAFFGQGTRLTVV.

The chain carries TRBV11-2 and TRBJ1-2; D unclear. CDR1 SGHAT and CDR2 FQNNGV come from the germline V gene. V lost 3 bases and J 5 bases, leaving 7 bases between the germline ends. CDR3 length: 12 amino acids. As DNA, the CDR3 is TGTGCCAGCAGCTTCCCGGGTTATGGCTACACCTTC. Amino acid sequence: CASSFPGYGYTF. The variable domain in full, with the rest retrieved from reference TRBV11-2 and TRBJ1-2, is EAGVAQSPRYKIIEKRQSVAFWCNPISGHATLYWYQQILGQGPKLLIQFQNNGVVDDSQLPKDRFSAERLKGVDSTLKIQPAKLEDSAVYLCASSFPGYGYTFGSGTRLTVV.

This chain's CDR3 is CAWRQGLRAGELFF. In DNA, the CDR3 is TGTGCCTGGAGACAGGGACTACGAGCCGGGGAGCTGTTTTTT. This rearrangement joins TRBV30 to TRBJ2-2, with a possible D match to TRBD2 (7 bases). CDR1 is GTSNPN, CDR2 SVGIG, per germline (reference sequence). V was trimmed by 3 bases and J by 6 bases, leaving 14 bases between them. The CDR3 length is 14 residues. Combining the CDR3 with reference TRBV30 and TRBJ2-2 gives the whole variable domain SQTIHQWPATLVQPVGSPLSLECTVEGTSNPNLYWYRQAAGRGLQLLFYSVGIGQISSEVPQNLSASRPQDRQFILSSKKLLLSDSGFYLCAWRQGLRAGELFFGEGSRLTVL.

V is TRBV5-8 and J is TRBJ2-1, with D perhaps matching TRBD2 (6 bases). The V end was cut by 3 bases, the J end by 0 bases, with 10 bases between. Germline values: CDR1 SGHTS, CDR2 YDEGEE. CDR3 size: 15 residues. This chain's CDR3 is CASSSRGNSYNEQFF. DNA for the CDR3: TGTGCCAGCAGCTCGCGGGGAAACTCCTACAATGAGCAGTTCTTC.

V usage is TRBV6-5 and J usage is TRBJ2-1, with 11 bases lining up with TRBD2. Germline values: CDR1 MNHEY, CDR2 SVGAGI. V dropped 7 bases and J dropped 7; count of bases not matched to a gene: 6. This CDR3 spans 14 amino acids. CDR3 region: CASKPSGRRNEQFF. CDR3 DNA sequence: TGTGCCAGCAAACCTAGCGGGAGGCGGAATGAGCAGTTCTTC.

The V and J genes are TRBV3-1 (or the pseudogene TRBV3-2) and TRBJ2-1; D possibly corresponds to TRBD2 (6 bases). V lost 4 bases and J lost 9, with 19 bases in between. The germline V gene has CDR1 LGHDT and CDR2 YNNKEL (reference sequence). The CDR3 totals 15 residues. CDR3 in amino acids: CASSPGTRRSGEQFF. The CDR3 DNA sequence: TGTGCCAGCAGCCCTGGGACTCGACGGTCGGGTGAGCAGTTCTTC.

This chain joins TRBV6-1 and TRBJ2-5; D remains ambiguous. Germline-derived CDR1 and CDR2 are MNHNS and SASEGT. Trimming took off 0 bases at V and 1 base at J, with 6 bases between the two ends. The CDR3 is made up of 14 amino acids. In nucleotides, the CDR3 is TGTGCCAGCAGTGAAGCGACTTTCCAAGAGACCCAGTACTTC. Translation: CASSEATFQETQYF.

The CDR3 here is CASSQEGVLAKNIQYF. Written as DNA, the CDR3 is TGTGCCAGCAGCCAAGAAGGGGTACTAGCCAAAAACATTCAGTACTTC. The rearrangement links TRBV3-1 (or the pseudogene TRBV3-2) to TRBJ2-4; maybe TRBD1 (5 bases). CDR3 length: 16 amino acids. V was shortened by 0 bases and J by 0 bases, with 9 bases between the two germline ends. In germline, CDR1 is LGHDT, CDR2 YNNKEL (reference sequence).

This clone occurred once. The rearrangement joins TRBV6-5 to TRBJ2-3; TRBD1 agrees at 10 bases. Per germline, CDR1 MNHEY and CDR2 SVGAGI. J gave up 3 bases and V 6 bases, and 3 bases lay outside the gene matches. The CDR3 is 14 residues long. The CDR3 spells CASSRDRGTDTQYF. The CDR3 nucleotides are TGTGCCAGCAGCCGGGACAGGGGAACAGATACGCAGTATTTT.

This clone was picked up one time. The chain employs TRBV29-1 and TRBJ2-1; D gene ambiguous. Germline V gives CDR1 SQVTM, CDR2 ANQGSEA. The CDR3 runs 13 residues. Deletions cut 4 bases from V and 2 bases from J, with 9 bases between. The CDR3 reads CSVAAGTYNEQFF. The CDR3 DNA reads TGCAGCGTTGCTGCAGGAACCTACAATGAGCAGTTCTTC.